This record concerns one T cell receptor (beta chain) sequence. The data belong to a study of blood T cell repertoires in COVID-19. Overall study context: The origin of the acute and convalescent COVID-19 samples was the United States, Italy and Spain.

Original analysis: By means of reference gene primer amplification, nucleated cell counts were estimated. Data came from immunoSEQ multiplex PCR; TCRdb stores just in-frame clones and leaves some out. D and trimming were read from the DNA, whereas the V and J calls and clone size are those reported in that table. The table shows 380,000 or so clones, with roughly 90% occurring only once. V lost 2 bases, J lost 0 bases, and 10 bases lay in between. CDR1 KGHSH and CDR2 LQKENI come from the germline V gene. This CDR3 comprises 16 residues. Sequenced sample: peripheral blood. The V and J genes are TRBV18 and TRBJ1-4; D uncertain. The sequence derives from a man aged 40-49 years with acute or convalescent COVID-19. This CDR3 is CASSPNFVATNEKLFF. The CDR3 region has the DNA TGTGCCAGCTCACCAAATTTCGTTGCAACTAATGAAAAACTGTTTTTT.